The 23 T cell receptor beta chains in this list originate from one sample, sequenced in a study of blood T cells in healthy people across ages. The use of a sample-barcoded 5' primer and a J-beta primer mix characterized a second PCR of about 6 to 11 cycles. TCRdb reprocessed the 5' RACE reads with MiXCR, giving one entry per CDR3 protein. The data hold 1.5 million to 2 million distinct CDR3 sequences, with about 30% observed a single time. The sample was blood. These receptors originate from a woman in her 30s in good health.

V usage is TRBV29-1 and J usage is TRBJ1-1, with 7 bases matching TRBD1. This CDR3 contains 13 residues. J gave up 1 base and V 4 bases, and 3 bases lay outside the gene matches. Germline V gene sequence: CDR1 SQVTM, CDR2 ANQGSEA. The CDR3 sequence is CSVARDRNTEAFF. DNA of the CDR3: TGCAGCGTTGCCCGGGACAGGAACACTGAAGCTTTCTTT.

The rearrangement uses TRBV9 and TRBJ2-7; D is perhaps TRBD1 (6 bases). The germline V gene has CDR1 SGDLS and CDR2 YYNGEE. V lost 0 bases, J lost 1 base, and 11 bases lay in between. This CDR3 comprises 15 residues. For the CDR3, the DNA is TGTGCCAGCAGCGTAGGGTGGCAGGGGTCCTACGAGCAGTACTTC. Protein sequence: CASSVGWQGSYEQYF.

This chain links TRBV27 with TRBJ2-1, with 11 bases matching TRBD2. From germline, CDR1 is MNHEY and CDR2 SMNVEV (reference sequence). V was pared by 5 bases and J by 8 bases, with 11 bases of the junction left unmatched. The CDR3 extends over 16 amino acids. CDR3 protein: CASSGRGLAGGYEQFF. The CDR3 bases are TGTGCCAGCAGTGGGCGCGGACTAGCGGGCGGGTATGAGCAGTTCTTC.

The chain links TRBV6-1 to TRBJ2-3; D is unresolved. CDR3 size: 14 residues. V was shortened by 6 bases and J by 0 bases, with 10 bases between the two germline ends. Per the germline V gene, CDR1 is MNHNS and CDR2 is SASEGT. The CDR3: CASRDAPSTDTQYF. The CDR3 DNA is TGTGCCAGCAGGGACGCACCTAGCACAGATACGCAGTATTTT.

This clonotype was picked up a small number of times. One junction end disagrees with the germline gene, perhaps due to a read error. V and J are TRBV7-2 and TRBJ2-7; D is ambiguous. The CDR3 length is 15 residues. Germline V gene data show CDR1 as SGHTA and CDR2 as FQGNSA. In DNA, the CDR3 is TGTGCCGGCAGCTTAGAGGCAGGTCCTGCCTACGAGCAGTACTTC. Protein product: CAGSLEAGPAYEQYF. Filled out from reference TRBV7-2 and TRBJ2-7, the complete variable domain reads GAGVSQSPSNKVTEKGKDVELRCDPISGHTALYWYRQSLGQGLEFLIYFQGNSAPDKSGLPSDRFSAERTGGSVSTLTIQRTQQEDSAVYLCAGSLEAGPAYEQYFGPGTRLTVT.

The CDR3 sequence: CASSQGLARGDEQYF. As DNA, the CDR3 is TGTGCCAGCAGCCAAGGACTAGCGAGAGGCGATGAGCAGTACTTC. The gene calls are TRBV9 and TRBJ2-5; TRBD2 aligns across 9 bases. Per the germline V gene, CDR1 is SGDLS and CDR2 is YYNGEE. Losses at the gene ends were 4 bases for V and 11 bases for J; bases not matched to a gene: 15. There are 15 residues in the CDR3.

This clonotype was picked up a small number of times. This rearrangement joins TRBV7-9 to TRBJ2-1; 8 bases line up with TRBD1. V dropped 5 bases and J dropped 10; count of bases not matched to a gene: 10. The germline V gene has CDR1 SEHNR and CDR2 FQNEAQ (reference sequence). This CDR3 is 14 amino acids long. This CDR3 is CASSPLRGHAEQFF. Here the CDR3 DNA reads TGTGCCAGCAGCCCCCTCAGGGGGCACGCCGAGCAGTTCTTC.

V is TRBV5-1 and J is TRBJ1-2; D is possibly TRBD1 (6 bases). Between the trimmed V and J ends, which lost 0 bases and 4 bases, there was a span of 19 bases. The V gene's germline CDR1 is SGHRS and CDR2 YFSETQ. The CDR3 is 17 residues long. CDR3 DNA: TGCGCCAGCAGCTTGGATGGGCGGATGACAGGCAGCTATGGCTACACCTTC. Residues: CASSLDGRMTGSYGYTF.

The chain couples TRBV20-1 to TRBJ2-1; 8 bases map to TRBD2. Germline CDR1 DFQATT, CDR2 SNEGSKA (reference sequence). Trimming removed 0 bases from V and 8 bases from J; junction bases left unmatched: 12. The CDR3 has 16 amino acids. DNA of the CDR3: TGCAGTGCTAGAGATCGGTGGCGGGGGGTGGTGGATGAGCAGTTCTTC. Translation: CSARDRWRGVVDEQFF.

The J gene is TRBJ1-3, the V gene TRBV10-3; 7 bases are a match to TRBD1. Germline CDR1 reads ENHRY; CDR2 reads SYGVKD. After removal of 6 bases from V and 4 bases from J, the junction contained 3 bases not matched to a gene. The CDR3 loop spans 13 amino acids. The CDR3 sequence is CAIRRQGGNTIYF. The CDR3 bases are TGTGCCATCAGAAGACAGGGAGGAAACACCATATATTTT.

This clonotype was recorded many times. The chain combines TRBV10-2 with TRBJ1-2, with 7 bases aligning to TRBD1. Trimming removed 4 bases from V and 0 bases from J; junction bases left unmatched: 2. CDR1 is WSHSY, CDR2 SAAADI, per germline. The CDR3 is 14 residues long. Written as DNA, the CDR3 is TGCGCCAGCAGTGGACAGGGACCTAACTATGGCTACACCTTC. This encodes CASSGQGPNYGYTF.

This clonotype came up many times. The chain carries TRBV12-3 or TRBV12-4 and TRBJ2-5; possibly TRBD1 or TRBD2 for D (6 bases each). The CDR3 consists of 15 residues. V was pared by 0 bases and J by 2 bases, with 10 bases between. The CDR3 loop is CASSLAIGGQETQYF. CDR3 sequence (DNA): TGTGCCAGCAGTTTAGCGATAGGGGGGCAAGAGACCCAGTACTTC.

This clonotype came up many times. This chain links TRBV20-1 with TRBJ1-4; 9 positions match TRBD1. The CDR3 has 13 residues. Germline CDR1 and CDR2: DFQATT and SNEGSKA (reference sequence). J gave up 6 bases and V 6 bases, and 5 bases lay outside the gene matches. This CDR3 reads CSAPRDRDEKLFF. The CDR3 nucleotides read TGCAGTGCCCCCCGGGACAGGGATGAAAAACTGTTTTTT.

This clonotype has a count of ten or more. The V and J genes are TRBV5-1 and TRBJ2-7; D perhaps matches TRBD1 (6 bases). V was trimmed by 3 bases and J by 5 bases, leaving 21 bases between them. Germline CDR1 reads SGHRS; CDR2 reads YFSETQ. The CDR3 is 16 amino acids. The CDR3 loop reads CASSSRDVSGAHEQYF. CDR3 bases: TGCGCCAGCAGCTCGAGAGACGTTTCAGGGGCCCACGAGCAGTACTTC. Complete variable domain (other parts from reference TRBV5-1 and TRBJ2-7): KAGVTQTPRYLIKTRGQQVTLSCSPISGHRSVSWYQQTPGQGLQFLFEYFSETQRNKGNFPGRFSGRQFSNSRSEMNVSTLELGDSALYLCASSSRDVSGAHEQYFGPGTRLTVT.

This clonotype was found many times. This rearrangement joins TRBV28 to TRBJ2-1; no reliable D call. There are 12 residues in the CDR3. Germline assignment: CDR1 MDHEN and CDR2 SYDVKM. V lost 5 bases, J lost 8 bases, and 10 bases lay in between. CDR3 sequence (DNA): TGTGCCAGCAGTCCTACGCGTGATGAGCAGTTCTTC. This codes for CASSPTRDEQFF.

With respect to this clonotype: A junction boundary mismatches the germline segment, possibly from a read error. The J gene is TRBJ1-4, the V gene TRBV7-2; 7 bases match TRBD1. CDR3 size: 15 residues. The germline CDR1 and CDR2 sequences are SGHTA and FQGNSA. The CDR3 region has the DNA TGTGCCAACAGCCCCCAGGGGGGAGTTAATGAAAAACTGTTTTTT. It yields the protein CANSPQGGVNEKLFF.

This clonotype was seen ten or more times. The chain couples TRBV7-2 to TRBJ2-5; D is undetermined. Germline CDR1 SGHTA, CDR2 FQGNSA. The CDR3 covers 15 residues. V was trimmed by 1 base and J by 4 bases, leaving 13 bases between them. DNA of the CDR3: TGTGCCAGCAGCTTAGTCCCTTCCCGGTCAGAGACCCAGTACTTC. Translated, it gives CASSLVPSRSETQYF. The full variable domain, its missing parts supplied by reference TRBV7-2 and TRBJ2-5, is GAGVSQSPSNKVTEKGKDVELRCDPISGHTALYWYRQSLGQGLEFLIYFQGNSAPDKSGLPSDRFSAERTGGSVSTLTIQRTQQEDSAVYLCASSLVPSRSETQYFGPGTRLLVL.

The genes are TRBV4-2 and TRBJ2-7; 8 nucleotides line up with TRBD1. The V and J ends lost 5 bases and 6 bases, in that order; junction bases with no gene match: 12. CDR1 is LGHNA and CDR2 is YNFKEQ in the germline V gene. This CDR3 is 15 amino acids long. The CDR3 DNA reads TGTGCCAGCAGCGAAACCCCGGACAGGGAGTTCGAGCAGTACTTC. As protein: CASSETPDREFEQYF.

Comment on this clonotype: A clone one base away is much larger, so this may be a read error. V usage is TRBV20-1 and J usage is TRBJ2-7; D might be TRBD1 (5 bases). This CDR3 is 16 amino acids long. The germline CDR1 and CDR2 sequences are DFQATT and SNEGSKA (reference sequence). V gave up 1 base and J gave up 5 bases, with 21 bases separating them. Here the CDR3 reads CSARGFRQGRWDEQYF. The DNA of the CDR3 is TGCAGTGCTAGAGGTTTCCGGCAGGGCCGGTGGGACGAGCAGTACTTC.

The chain couples TRBV20-1 to TRBJ2-3, with D hard to call. Germline V CDR1 and CDR2: DFQATT, SNEGSKA (reference sequence). V lost 7 bases and J 2 bases, leaving 7 bases between the germline ends. This CDR3 spans 11 amino acids. The CDR3 region is CSVGLTDTQYF. CDR3 DNA: TGCAGTGTAGGCCTCACAGATACGCAGTATTTT.

This clonotype occurred a few times. The V gene is TRBV7-9, the J gene TRBJ1-2; D is possibly TRBD1 (5 bases). Trimming left V 2 bases short and J 8 bases short, with 15 bases between. Looked up from germline, CDR1 is SEHNR and CDR2 is FQNEAQ (reference sequence). This CDR3 is built from 14 residues. This CDR3 is CASSLPGARGGYTF. CDR3 DNA: TGTGCCAGCAGCTTACCCGGGGCTCGGGGCGGCTACACCTTC.

This sequence joins TRBV6-5 and TRBJ2-7; D ambiguous. V lost 6 bases and J lost 2, with 8 bases in between. The CDR3 loop spans 12 amino acids. From germline, CDR1 is MNHEY and CDR2 SVGAGI. The CDR3 coding sequence is TGTGCCAGCAGACGCAACACCTACGAGCAGTACTTC. It specifies CASRRNTYEQYF.

The table lists this clonotype with a few counts. V gene TRBV3-1 combines with J gene TRBJ2-7; 8 nucleotides agree with TRBD1. The CDR3 runs to 15 residues. V gave up 1 base and J gave up 4 bases; unmatched junction bases: 6. The germline CDR1 and CDR2 sequences are LGHDT and YNNKEL (reference sequence). CDR3 bases: TGTGCCAGCAGCCAAGCGTGGACAGGGCCTTACGAGCAGTACTTC. As protein: CASSQAWTGPYEQYF.